These 30 T cell receptor beta chains share one sample of origin, sequenced in a study of T cell clonality in common variable immunodeficiency. Study observations and caveats: Reportedly, TCR beta sequences from common variable immunodeficiency showed fewer deletions and N-nucleotide insertions.

The data were produced by immunoSEQ multiplex PCR, yet TCRdb's version contains in-frame clones alone and is incomplete. The sample shows about 34,000 clones, none of them appearing just once. These receptors' antigens are unknown. The sample was peripheral blood mononuclear cells. These receptors all come from a human donor with common variable immunodeficiency.

This clone turned up a few times. The CDR3 sequence: CASSTPQKAPGNEQYF. Partial CDR3 DNA: TGTGCCAGTAGTACGCCCCAGAAGGCGCCGGGGAACGAG. This chain links TRBV19 with TRBJ2-7, with D tentatively TRBD2 (5 bases). The DNA ends 3 residues before the CDR3 does, and the rest of the CDR3 is filled in from the germline J gene. CDR3 length equals 16 residues. The V gene's germline CDR1 is LNHDA and CDR2 SQIVND (reference sequence). Trimming took off 4 bases at V and 5 bases at J, with 21 bases between the two ends.

This clone appeared many times. The DNA ends 3 residues before the CDR3 does, and the rest of the CDR3 is filled in from the germline J gene. The rearrangement joins TRBV7-3 to TRBJ2-1; perhaps TRBD2 as D (6 bases). The CDR3 loop spans 16 amino acids. Germline V lookup: CDR1 SGHTA, CDR2 FQGTGA. Trimming removed 5 bases at V and 0 bases at J, with 14 bases between. The CDR3 DNA, read in part, is TGTGCCAGCAGCCCCTATAGCGGAAGCTCCTACAATGAG. This encodes CASSPYSGSSYNE. The full-length CDR3 reads as CASSPYSGSSYNEQFF.

This clone was seen repeatedly, ten times or more. The CDR3 end is not reached by the read, which stops 3 residues before it; the germline J gene fills it in. This rearrangement joins TRBV10-3 to TRBJ1-1, with TRBD1 identical over 9 bases. The length of the CDR3 is 17 residues. The V and J ends lost 6 bases and 2 bases, in that order; junction bases with no gene match: 13. Germline CDR1 and CDR2: ENHRY and SYGVKD. Partial CDR3 DNA: TGTGCCATCAGCAACCGGCCGGGACAGGGAAGTAACACTGAA. Amino acids: CAISNRPGQGSNTE. The full CDR3 protein is CAISNRPGQGSNTEAFF.

Notes on this clone: The read terminates 3 residues before the CDR3 end, so the remaining end is supplied by the germline J gene. The J gene is TRBJ1-1, the V gene TRBV18; 7 bases are shared with TRBD1. This CDR3 is 14 amino acids long. The V and J ends lost 6 bases and 4 bases, in that order; junction bases with no gene match: 8. Germline CDR1 KGHSH, CDR2 LQKENI. CDR3 bases read: TGTGCCAGCTCCCCCTGGGAGGGGGCCACTGAA. Amino acids: CASSPWEGATE. The CDR3 reads in full as CASSPWEGATEAFF.

This clone came up many times. The sequenced fragment ends 3 residues before the CDR3 boundary, so the rest is inferred from the germline J gene. The chain is built from TRBV5-6 and TRBJ1-4; D not resolved. The CDR3 sequence is 14 residues long. Trimming stripped 1 base from V and 0 bases from J, with 4 bases between. Germline values: CDR1 SGHDT, CDR2 YYEEEE. The sequenced CDR3 bases are TGTGCCAGCAGCTTGCCCACAACTAATGAAAAA. This sequence encodes CASSLPTTNEK. The CDR3, in full, reads CASSLPTTNEKLFF.

In this sample, this clone turned up many times. With the read ending 3 residues before the CDR3 end, the germline J gene is used to fill in that end. The rearrangement uses TRBV7-2 and TRBJ1-2; 9 bases line up with TRBD1. Germline V gene sequence: CDR1 SGHTA, CDR2 FQGNSA. V shed 3 bases, J shed 6 bases, and the junction held 5 bases outside the gene matches. The CDR3 totals 14 residues. CDR3 DNA, as far as it was read: TGTGCCAGCAGCTTGGCTTGGACAGGGGATGGC. It specifies CASSLAWTGDG. From start to end, the CDR3 is CASSLAWTGDGYTF.

This clone was counted ten times or more. Sequencing ends 3 residues short of the CDR3 end; the germline J gene provides the rest. V gene TRBV10-3 combines with J gene TRBJ1-2, with a possible D match to TRBD1 (6 bases). Per germline, CDR1 ENHRY and CDR2 SYGVKD. This CDR3 has 13 residues. Trimming removed 2 bases at V and 7 bases at J, with 11 bases between. CDR3 DNA, as far as it was read: TGTGCCATCAGTGAGACAGGGAGGGGTGGC. Translation gives CAISETGRGG. The whole CDR3 reads CAISETGRGGYTF.

This clone appeared many times. Sequencing ends 3 residues short of the CDR3 end; the germline J gene provides the rest. This chain connects TRBV7-2 to TRBJ1-6; TRBD1 matches at 8 bases. The CDR3 runs to 15 residues. Germline CDR1 SGHTA, CDR2 FQGNSA. With V trimmed by 5 bases and J by 10 bases, 10 bases remained unmatched. CDR3 loop: CASSLRDRTISPLHF. The DNA read from the CDR3 is TGTGCCAGCAGCCTTCGGGACAGGACGATATCACCC.

This clone was recorded many times. Read data end 3 residues before the CDR3 end; the end is taken from the germline J gene. The J gene is TRBJ1-1, the V gene TRBV20-1; TRBD1 matches 7 bases. Per germline, CDR1 DFQATT and CDR2 SNEGSKA (reference sequence). This CDR3 is 12 amino acids long. J was trimmed by 3 bases and V by 6 bases; bases with no gene match: 4. The sequenced CDR3 bases are TGCAGTGCACCGGACAGGCACACTGAA. This sequence encodes CSAPDRHTE. The entire CDR3 protein is CSAPDRHTEAFF.

Ten or more counts support this clone. The CDR3 end is not reached by the read, which stops 3 residues before it; the germline J gene fills it in. This chain connects TRBV7-2 to TRBJ2-7; 7 positions match TRBD2. CDR3 size: 15 residues. Germline-derived CDR1 and CDR2 are SGHTA and FQGNSA. With V trimmed by 4 bases and J by 6 bases, 12 bases remained unmatched. CDR3 bases read: TGTGCCAGCAGCTCTCCGGGCGGGAGCCCTTTCGAG. Amino acid sequence: CASSSPGGSPFE. Given in full, the CDR3 is CASSSPGGSPFEQYF.

On this clone: The read is 3 residues too short to cover the CDR3 end, so that end is filled in from the germline J gene. This chain uses TRBV19 with TRBJ1-2, with D perhaps matching TRBD1 (6 bases). The CDR3 runs 14 residues. Germline values: CDR1 LNHDA, CDR2 SQIVND (reference sequence). With 5 bases removed from V and 7 bases from J, the gap between germline ends came to 17 bases. The chain's CDR3 is CASSHPGHSLGYTF. Partial CDR3 DNA: TGTGCCAGTAGTCATCCGGGACACAGCCTTGGC.

The sample holds a few counts of this clone. The CDR3 end is not reached by the read, which stops 3 residues before it; the germline J gene fills it in. This rearrangement joins TRBV11-2 to TRBJ2-7; D is possibly TRBD2 (5 bases). Per the germline V gene, CDR1 is SGHAT and CDR2 is FQNNGV. The CDR3 has 14 amino acids. Between the trimmed V and J ends, which lost 1 base and 2 bases, there was a span of 9 bases. CDR3 loop: CASSLGTATYEQYF. Partial CDR3 DNA: TGTGCCAGCAGCTTAGGGACTGCCACCTACGAG.

With regard to this clone: The read falls 3 residues short of the CDR3 end, and the missing part is taken from the germline J gene. The chain carries TRBV19 and TRBJ2-2, with D maybe TRBD2 (5 bases). The V gene's germline CDR1 is LNHDA and CDR2 SQIVND (reference sequence). CDR3 size: 17 residues. The V gene lost 5 bases and the J gene lost 1 base, with 17 bases spanning the gap. The chain's CDR3 is CASSPVEGRRNTGELFF. The CDR3 DNA, read in part, is TGTGCCAGTAGTCCCGTCGAGGGCAGACGGAACACCGGGGAG. Supplemented by reference TRBV19 and TRBJ2-2, the full variable domain reads DGGITQSPKYLFRKEGQNVTLSCEQNLNHDAMYWYRQDPGQGLRLIYYSQIVNDFQKGDIAEGYSVSREKKESFPLTVTSAQKNPTAFYLCASSPVEGRRNTGELFFGEGSRLTVL.

On this clone itself: The read terminates 3 residues ahead of where the CDR3 ends, so the germline J gene completes it. V usage is TRBV18 and J usage is TRBJ2-1, with 11 bases identical to TRBD2. Looked up from germline, CDR1 is KGHSH and CDR2 is LQKENI. This CDR3 spans 15 amino acids. Trimming took 1 base from V and 7 from J; bases not matched to a gene: 3. The CDR3 DNA, read in part, is TGTGCCAGCTCACCACTAGCGGGAGGGCCGAATGAG. This encodes CASSPLAGGPNE. The whole CDR3 is CASSPLAGGPNEQFF.

This clone was observed at least ten times. The missing CDR3 end, 3 residues past where the read stops, is filled in from the germline J gene. The genes are TRBV29-1 and TRBJ1-1; 8 bases agree with TRBD1. V dropped 3 bases and J dropped 3; count of bases not matched to a gene: 12. Germline-derived CDR1 and CDR2 are SQVTM and ANQGSEA. This CDR3 comprises 16 residues. The part of the CDR3 DNA that was read is TGCAGCGTTGATGCCGGGACAGGTGGCAGAGACACTGAA. Encoded protein: CSVDAGTGGRDTE. The entire CDR3 reads CSVDAGTGGRDTEAFF.

This clone was counted at least ten times. The read falls 3 residues short of the CDR3 end, and the missing part is taken from the germline J gene. V and J are TRBV7-9 and TRBJ1-2, with D perhaps TRBD1 (6 bases). Germline CDR1 SEHNR, CDR2 FQNEAQ (reference sequence). This CDR3 region has 13 residues. Trimming took 5 bases from V and 2 from J, leaving 9 bases between them. The CDR3 protein is CASSQDRNYGYTF. CDR3 bases read: TGTGCCAGCAGCCAGGACAGAAACTATGGC.

This clone appeared many times. Sequencing ends 3 residues short of the CDR3 end; the germline J gene provides the rest. J is TRBJ2-5 and V is TRBV18, with D tentatively TRBD2 (5 bases). Germline loops: CDR1 KGHSH, CDR2 LQKENI. CDR3 length: 13 amino acids. Trimming pared 3 bases from V and 4 bases from J, leaving 9 bases between. CDR3 sequence: CASSPDSVETQYF. The DNA read from the CDR3 is TGTGCCAGCTCACCGGACTCCGTAGAGACC.

This clone was counted ten times or more. The read stops 3 residues short of the end of the CDR3; the missing end is completed from the germline J gene. V gene TRBV10-3 combines with J gene TRBJ2-5; TRBD2 matches 7 bases. V dropped 5 bases and J dropped 1; count of bases not matched to a gene: 7. This CDR3 contains 15 residues. The V gene's germline CDR1 is ENHRY and CDR2 SYGVKD. The DNA read from the CDR3 is TGTGCCATCAGTCTGGGGGGGATCTTCCAAGAGACC. It is translated as CAISLGGIFQET. The full CDR3 reads CAISLGGIFQETQYF.

This clone occurred many times. The CDR3 goes on 3 residues after the read ends, and that part is filled in from the germline J gene. The chain has TRBV28 and TRBJ2-7, with D maybe TRBD1 (7 bases). Trimming pared 6 bases from V and 2 bases from J, leaving 26 bases between. The germline gives CDR1 MDHEN, CDR2 SYDVKM. The CDR3 length is 18 residues. The chain's CDR3 is CASREAGSGGLRTYEQYF. The sequenced CDR3 bases are TGTGCCAGCAGAGAGGCGGGGTCAGGGGGGCTTCGGACCTACGAG.

This clone has ten or more counts. The CDR3 extends 3 residues past the end of the read, so its final part is completed from the germline J gene. The chain recombines TRBV19 with TRBJ2-7; D is unresolved. Trimming removed 3 bases at V and 5 bases at J, with 8 bases between. CDR3 length: 12 residues. CDR1 LNHDA and CDR2 SQIVND come from the germline V gene (reference sequence). The CDR3 DNA, read in part, is TGTGCCAGTAGTATCTATAGTAACGAG. It translates to CASSIYSNE. The whole CDR3 region reads CASSIYSNEQYF.

Concerning this clone itself: With the read ending 3 residues before the CDR3 end, the germline J gene is used to fill in that end. The sample has other DNA sequences that encode this CDR3 too. This chain links TRBV29-1 with TRBJ2-7, with TRBD2 matching 8 bases. J was trimmed by 5 bases and V by 2 bases; bases with no gene match: 14. CDR3 length: 16 residues. Per the germline V gene, CDR1 is SQVTM and CDR2 is ANQGSEA. The DNA read from the CDR3 is TGCAGCGTTGAACGGAAAGGGAGCGGGAGCGGGGACGAG. Residues: CSVERKGSGSGDE. In full, the CDR3 is CSVERKGSGSGDEQYF.

Ten or more counts support this clone. The read stops 3 residues short of the end of the CDR3; the missing end is completed from the germline J gene. The chain couples TRBV29-1 to TRBJ1-1; maybe TRBD1 (6 bases). Germline V lookup: CDR1 SQVTM, CDR2 ANQGSEA. CDR3 length: 13 residues. Trimming removed 5 bases from V and 1 base from J, with 11 bases in between. The DNA read from the CDR3 is TGCAGCGTTATCGGACAGCAGAACACTGAA. Residues: CSVIGQQNTE. The complete CDR3 reads CSVIGQQNTEAFF.

This clone was seen ten or more times. The read ends 3 residues before the CDR3 terminus; that terminus is restored from the germline J gene. The chain joins TRBV19 to TRBJ2-1; perhaps TRBD2 as D (6 bases). The CDR3 covers 16 residues. Germline assignment: CDR1 LNHDA and CDR2 SQIVND (reference sequence). Trimming stripped 3 bases from V and 6 bases from J, with 18 bases between. The part of the CDR3 DNA that was read is TGTGCCAGTAGTATCATCTCAGCGGGTGGTCCCAATGAG. This translates into CASSIISAGGPNE. The entire CDR3 protein reads CASSIISAGGPNEQFF. The complete variable domain, with remaining parts taken from reference TRBV19 and TRBJ2-1, reads DGGITQSPKYLFRKEGQNVTLSCEQNLNHDAMYWYRQDPGQGLRLIYYSQIVNDFQKGDIAEGYSVSREKKESFPLTVTSAQKNPTAFYLCASSIISAGGPNEQFFGPGTRLTVL.

About this clone itself: The CDR3 end is not reached by the read, which stops 3 residues before it; the germline J gene fills it in. This chain links TRBV19 with TRBJ2-2; 7 bases agree with TRBD2. V gave up 4 bases and J gave up 3 bases; unmatched junction bases: 2. There are 14 residues in the CDR3. Per germline, CDR1 LNHDA and CDR2 SQIVND (reference sequence). The CDR3 sequence: CASSSGRDTGELFF. The covered CDR3 bases are TGTGCCAGTAGTAGCGGGAGAGACACCGGGGAG.

The DNA read from the CDR3 is TGTGCCAGCTCACCGAGCCGCAATCAGCCC. Its protein is CASSPSRNQP. The whole CDR3 protein reads CASSPSRNQPQHF. The rearrangement links TRBV18 to TRBJ1-5; unclear D gene. Coverage ceases 3 residues before the CDR3 finishes, and the germline J gene fills in the end. The CDR3 consists of 13 residues. With 3 bases removed from V and 2 bases from J, the gap between germline ends came to 5 bases. Germline V CDR1 and CDR2: KGHSH, LQKENI. The whole variable domain, filled in from reference TRBV18 and TRBJ1-5, reads NAGVMQNPRHLVRRRGQEARLRCSPMKGHSHVYWYRQLPEEGLKFMVYLQKENIIDESGMPKERFSAEFPKEGPSILRIQQVVRGDSAAYFCASSPSRNQPQHFGDGTRLSIL.

This clone was observed a few times. The missing CDR3 end, 3 residues past where the read stops, is filled in from the germline J gene. The V call is TRBV7-8, the J call TRBJ1-2; possibly TRBD1 for D (6 bases). Germline lookup yields CDR1 SGHVS and CDR2 FQNEAQ. This CDR3 has 16 amino acids. V was cut by 1 base and J by 4 bases, with 16 bases left in between. Incomplete CDR3 DNA: TGTGCCAGCAGCTTAGGAGCCGGACAGTGGACCTATGGC. Amino acid sequence: CASSLGAGQWTYG. The entire CDR3 protein reads CASSLGAGQWTYGYTF.

This clone was counted at least ten times. The read terminates 3 residues ahead of where the CDR3 ends, so the germline J gene completes it. The rearrangement uses TRBV7-9 and TRBJ1-3; no definite D call. CDR3 length: 14 amino acids. Between the trimmed V and J ends, which lost 0 bases and 4 bases, there was a span of 7 bases. CDR1 SEHNR and CDR2 FQNEAQ come from the germline V gene (reference sequence). CDR3 protein: CASSLALGGNTIYF. The DNA read from the CDR3 is TGTGCCAGCAGCTTAGCGCTGGGCGGAAACACC.

This clone showed up just a few times. Read sequence stops 3 residues before the CDR3 end, and the germline J gene provides the missing end. The chain is built from TRBV7-3 and TRBJ2-6; D possibly corresponds to TRBD1 (6 bases). Looked up from germline, CDR1 is SGHTA and CDR2 is FQGTGA. V lost 4 bases to trimming and J lost 4 bases, with 17 bases between them. This CDR3 is 17 amino acids long. The sequenced CDR3 bases are TGTGCCAGCAGCTCAGGAAACAGGGTCGCGGGGGCCAACGTC. Amino acid sequence: CASSSGNRVAGANV. The CDR3 as a whole reads CASSSGNRVAGANVLTF.

This clone has just a few counts. The CDR3 extends 3 residues past the end of the read, so its final part is completed from the germline J gene. The V and J genes are TRBV30 and TRBJ1-6, with 10 bases matching TRBD1. With 4 bases clipped from V and 6 bases from J, the junction kept 3 bases outside the gene matches. The V gene's germline CDR1 is GTSNPN and CDR2 SVGIG (reference sequence). The CDR3 has 14 residues. The DNA read from the CDR3 is TGTGCCTGGAATTGGGACAGGGGTAATTCACCC. Its translation: CAWNWDRGNSP. The full CDR3 is CAWNWDRGNSPLHF.

In this sample, this clone turned up a few times. The CDR3 goes on 3 residues after the read ends, and that part is filled in from the germline J gene. The gene calls are TRBV7-9 and TRBJ2-7; 7 nucleotides match TRBD2. The CDR3 loop spans 14 amino acids. The ends lost 5 bases at V and 3 bases at J; junction bases unmatched: 7. CDR1 is SEHNR, CDR2 FQNEAQ, per germline (reference sequence). CDR3 in amino acids: CASSRGSASYEQYF. The CDR3 bases that were read are TGTGCCAGCAGCCGCGGGAGCGCAAGCTACGAG.